These 22 T cell receptor beta chains originate from one sample sequenced in a study of breast tumors, draining lymph nodes, adjacent tissues. Samples came from axillary lymph nodes draining the breast cancer. TCRdb called the multiplex PCR reads again in MiXCR, with one record for every CDR3 protein. The data hold around 230,000 distinct CDR3 sequences, with about 32% observed a single time. The material sequenced was axillary lymph node tissue. Every receptor here comes from a female donor with breast cancer. Some clones in this sample may be carry-over from other donors' samples.

This clonotype was seen at least ten times. The genes are TRBV12-3 or TRBV12-4 and TRBJ2-2, with no clear D. With 3 bases removed from V and 7 bases from J, the gap between germline ends came to 9 bases. The CDR3 runs 13 residues. CDR3 loop: CASSFGLFGELFF. CDR3 coding DNA: TGTGCCAGCAGTTTTGGGCTTTTCGGGGAGCTGTTTTTT.

This clonotype was recorded at least ten times. The chain is built from TRBV5-8 and TRBJ2-6; either TRBD1 or TRBD2 may fit D (5 bases each). CDR1 is SGHTS, CDR2 YDEGEE, per germline. This CDR3 is built from 15 residues. Trimming removed 4 bases at V and 1 base at J, with 9 bases between. CDR3 region: CASSPGSSGANVLTF. CDR3 DNA: TGTGCCAGCAGCCCAGGGAGTTCTGGGGCCAACGTCCTGACTTTC.

This clonotype was recorded many times. This sequence joins TRBV20-1 and TRBJ2-7; 7 bases align to TRBD2. There are 14 residues in the CDR3. Germline V gene sequence: CDR1 DFQATT, CDR2 SNEGSKA (reference sequence). The V segment lost 2 bases and the J segment 2 bases; nucleotides outside the gene matches: 6. CDR3 sequence (DNA): TGCAGTGCTAGACTGCCAGGGAGGGCCTACGAGCAGTACTTC. It yields the protein CSARLPGRAYEQYF.

This clonotype was counted ten times or more. This chain joins TRBV24-1 and TRBJ2-1; D uncertain. This CDR3 is 14 amino acids long. Germline V CDR1 and CDR2: KGHDR, SFDVKD. V lost 2 bases and J lost 9, with 13 bases in between. Here the CDR3 reads CATSDYGRTSEQFF. CDR3 bases: TGTGCCACCAGTGATTACGGCAGGACGAGTGAGCAGTTCTTC.

Comment on this clonotype: The junction differs from germline at one of its ends, possibly a read error. The gene calls are TRBV3-1 and TRBJ2-2, with 11 bases that match TRBD2. This CDR3 contains 15 residues. Germline V gene sequence: CDR1 LGHDT, CDR2 YNNKEL (reference sequence). In DNA, the CDR3 is TGTGCCAGCAGCCAATCCGGGACTAGCGGTTCGGAGCTGGTTTTT. Amino acids: CASSQSGTSGSELVF. Based on the CDR3 plus reference TRBV3-1 and TRBJ2-2, the full variable domain is DTAVSQTPKYLVTQMGNDKSIKCEQNLGHDTMYWYKQDSKKFLKIMFSYNNKELIINETVPNRFSPKSPDKAHLNLHINSLELGDSAVYFCASSQSGTSGSELVFGEGSRLTVL.

On this clonotype itself: A single base separates this from a much larger clone, so it may be a read error. This chain joins TRBV28 and TRBJ2-7; D gene ambiguous. Germline V gene sequence: CDR1 MDHEN, CDR2 SYDVKM. This CDR3 spans 15 amino acids. The CDR3 reads CASMTPGPRSHEQYF. CDR3 in DNA: TGTGCCAGCATGACCCCTGGCCCCCGCTCCCACGAGCAGTACTTC. The entire variable domain, with the rest obtained from reference TRBV28 and TRBJ2-7, is as follows: DVKVTQSSRYLVKRTGEKVFLECVQDMDHENMFWYRQDPGLGLRLIYFSYDVKMKEKGDIPEGYSVSREKKERFSLILESASTNQTSMYLCASMTPGPRSHEQYFGPGTRLTVT.

This clonotype was seen at least ten times. The genes are TRBV11-1 and TRBJ2-1, with TRBD1 matching 8 bases. Per germline, CDR1 SGHAT and CDR2 FQDESV (reference sequence). V was pared by 5 bases and J by 7 bases, with 10 bases of the junction left unmatched. The CDR3 is 15 residues long. The CDR3 DNA sequence: TGTGCCAGCAGCACCGACAGGGGAGGACCAAATGAGCAGTTCTTC. Translation: CASSTDRGGPNEQFF.

The rearrangement joins TRBV10-3 to TRBJ1-5; 8 nucleotides match TRBD1. J lost 7 bases, V lost 6 bases, and 11 bases had no gene match. Germline CDR1 and CDR2: ENHRY and SYGVKD. This CDR3 comprises 15 residues. The CDR3 region has the DNA TGTGCCATCAGGCAGGGGGCGGAGGGAGAGCAGCCCCAGCATTTT. Translation: CAIRQGAEGEQPQHF.

Remarks on this clonotype: This may come from a read error, since a much larger clone is one base off. The chain couples TRBV30 to TRBJ1-2, with D possibly TRBD1 on 6 matching bases. The CDR3 extends over 12 amino acids. Trimming left V 4 bases short and J 8 bases short, with 14 bases between. The V gene's germline CDR1 is GTSNPN and CDR2 SVGIG (reference sequence). DNA of the CDR3: TGTGCCTGGAAATGGGGGGCAGGGGGCTACACCTTC. It translates to CAWKWGAGGYTF. Combining the CDR3 with reference TRBV30 and TRBJ1-2 gives the whole variable domain SQTIHQWPATLVQPVGSPLSLECTVEGTSNPNLYWYRQAAGRGLQLLFYSVGIGQISSEVPQNLSASRPQDRQFILSSKKLLLSDSGFYLCAWKWGAGGYTFGSGTRLTVV.

The chain is built from TRBV15 and TRBJ2-7, with a possible D match to TRBD1 (6 bases). Germline CDR1 reads LNHNV; CDR2 reads YYDKDF (reference sequence). CDR3 length: 14 amino acids. The V and J ends lost 3 bases and 3 bases respectively, with 12 bases between them. The chain's CDR3 is CATSSVNRDYEQYF. CDR3 coding DNA: TGTGCCACCAGCAGTGTGAACAGGGACTACGAGCAGTACTTC.

This clonotype came up a few times. The chain links TRBV10-2 to TRBJ1-1, with unresolved D. This CDR3 has 12 residues. Trimming cost V 3 bases and J 5 bases, with 7 bases left between them. Per germline, CDR1 WSHSY and CDR2 SAAADI. The chain's CDR3 is CASSEKGTEAFF. CDR3 nucleotide sequence: TGCGCCAGCAGTGAAAAAGGGACTGAAGCTTTCTTT.

With regard to this clonotype: A junction boundary mismatches the germline segment, possibly from a read error. The rearrangement links TRBV11-2 to TRBJ2-7; D may be TRBD2 (5 bases). Germline CDR1 and CDR2: SGHAT and FQNNGV. The CDR3 spans 16 residues. The CDR3: CTSSLSRAGELYEQYF. As DNA, the CDR3 is TGTACCAGCAGCTTAAGTCGCGCCGGGGAGCTGTACGAGCAGTACTTC.

This clonotype was seen ten or more times. This chain joins TRBV6-1 and TRBJ2-5; 13 nucleotides agree with TRBD2. CDR1 MNHNS and CDR2 SASEGT come from the germline V gene. V trimming: 3 bases; J trimming: 2 bases; junction bases outside the gene matches: 9. The length of the CDR3 is 18 residues. This CDR3 is CASSDLTSGRRGQETQYF. CDR3 sequence (DNA): TGTGCCAGCAGTGATTTGACTAGCGGGAGGAGGGGGCAAGAGACCCAGTACTTC.

Many counts were recorded for this clonotype. The rearrangement uses TRBV12-3 or TRBV12-4 and TRBJ2-3; D uncertain. The CDR3 length is 16 residues. Trimming took off 3 bases at V and 1 base at J, with 14 bases between the two ends. The DNA of the CDR3 is TGTGCCAGCAGTTTGTCTCCCGAACTCCGCACAGATACGCAGTATTTT. Amino acid sequence: CASSLSPELRTDTQYF.

This clonotype was seen repeatedly, ten times or more. V is TRBV19 and J is TRBJ2-2, with a possible D match to TRBD1 (6 bases). The V and J ends lost 7 bases and 0 bases respectively, with 12 bases between them. The length of the CDR3 is 15 residues. In germline, CDR1 is LNHDA, CDR2 SQIVND (reference sequence). The CDR3 DNA reads TGTGCCAGTACCCGAGACAGGTCGAACACCGGGGAGCTGTTTTTT. Translating gives CASTRDRSNTGELFF.

This chain joins TRBV20-1 and TRBJ2-7; 9 nucleotides line up with TRBD1. The CDR3 covers 14 residues. In germline, CDR1 is DFQATT, CDR2 SNEGSKA (reference sequence). V shed 5 bases and J 6 bases; nucleotides not matched to a gene: 11. The CDR3 spells CSAVSGTGCSEQYF. The CDR3 coding sequence is TGCAGTGCTGTATCCGGGACAGGGTGCTCCGAGCAGTACTTC.

Concerning this clonotype itself: The CDR3 does not end in the conserved phenylalanine or tryptophan, so this is likely a read error. The V gene is TRBV4-1, the J gene TRBJ1-6; no clear D. V shed 5 bases and J shed 9 bases, with 17 bases lying between them. The CDR3 runs to 15 residues. The germline V gene encodes CDR1 MGHRA and CDR2 YSYEKL. The DNA for the CDR3 is TGCGCCAGCAGCGATTACAGAGGGTTTGGTTCACCCCTCCACCTT. The encoded protein is CASSDYRGFGSPLHL.

This clonotype appeared once. The chain is built from TRBV7-3 and TRBJ1-2; D unclear. V shed 5 bases and J shed 14 bases, with 27 bases lying between them. Germline loops: CDR1 SGHTA, CDR2 FQGTGA. This CDR3 has 15 residues. DNA of the CDR3: TGTGCCAGCAGCCCGAGGACTAGCGGGAGACGAGGAGAGACCTTC. This codes for CASSPRTSGRRGETF.

V usage is TRBV19 and J usage is TRBJ2-2, with TRBD2 identical over 12 bases. The CDR3 has 15 amino acids. The germline gives CDR1 LNHDA, CDR2 SQIVND (reference sequence). The CDR3 DNA follows: TGTCCTGCGACTAGCGGGAGACGGGGCACCGGGGAGCTGTTTTTT. Translated, it gives CPATSGRRGTGELFF.

In DNA, the CDR3 is TGTGCCAGCAGTGATCCGGGGGGGCATAATTCACCCCTCCACTTT. The encoded protein is CASSDPGGHNSPLHF. This chain links TRBV2 with TRBJ1-6, with D perhaps matching TRBD1 (6 bases). Between the trimmed V and J ends, which lost 3 bases and 5 bases, there was a span of 11 bases. Germline CDR1 and CDR2: SNHLY and FYNNEI. CDR3 length equals 15 residues.

The V gene is TRBV6-2 or TRBV6-3, the J gene TRBJ1-4, with D maybe TRBD1 (5 bases). Germline lookup yields CDR1 MNHEY and CDR2 SVGEGT. The CDR3 extends over 16 amino acids. V lost 4 bases and J lost 0, with 12 bases in between. In DNA form, the CDR3 reads TGTGCCAGCAGTTTTCGACAGCCCGCAACTAATGAAAAACTGTTTTTT. Its protein product is CASSFRQPATNEKLFF.

This clonotype was seen repeatedly, ten times or more. The CDR3 here is CASSDPQGGKNEQYF. For the CDR3, the DNA is TGTGCCAGCAGCGACCCACAGGGGGGTAAGAACGAGCAGTACTTC. This chain connects TRBV7-2 to TRBJ2-7; 8 bases line up with TRBD1. This CDR3 region has 15 residues. Unmatched junction bases numbered 11, after V lost 5 bases and J lost 5 bases. Germline values: CDR1 SGHTA, CDR2 FQGNSA.